A single count supports the clone carrying this TCR beta chain. The assay was immunoSEQ multiplex PCR, and TCRdb's table has in-frame clones only and misses some. Here the sample spans more than 9,500 clones, about 86% being singletons. The sample is drawn from a study of OX40 agonist ivuxolimab in advanced cancers. The starting material was CD4+ or CD8+ T cells sorted from blood, obtained in a trial of the OX40 agonist ivuxolimab. The receptor was derived from an adult with an advanced solid tumor such as melanoma, head and neck, liver or kidney cancer.

This CDR3 reads CASSQKPLYGANVLTF. The CDR3 nucleotides are TGCGCCAGCAGCCAAAAACCGCTTTACGGGGCCAACGTCCTGACTTTC. The J gene is TRBJ2-6, the V gene TRBV4-1; no clear D. The germline V gene has CDR1 MGHRA and CDR2 YSYEKL. The CDR3 loop spans 16 amino acids. The V end was cut by 2 bases, the J end by 4 bases, with 12 bases between.